The 21 T cell receptor beta chains below come from one sample, sequenced in a study of T cell changes during pregnancy in multiple sclerosis. Generated by immunoSEQ multiplex PCR, the TCRdb table keeps only in-frame clones and is missing some. The table lists some 57,000 clones, less than 95% of them singletons, with 0.4% to 0.5% in the top ten. Material: CD4+ T cells from peripheral blood mononuclear cells, obtained after pregnancy. The source is a female donor in good health, enrolled as a control in a pregnancy study.

The rearrangement uses TRBV7-3 and TRBJ2-5; D possibly corresponds to TRBD1 (5 bases). V lost 5 bases to trimming and J lost 2 bases, with 12 bases between them. The germline V gene encodes CDR1 SGHTA and CDR2 FQGTGA. The CDR3 spans 14 residues. CDR3 sequence (DNA): TGTGCCAGCAGCCGTTCAGGGCTGCAAGAGACCCAGTACTTC. Protein sequence: CASSRSGLQETQYF.

This clone appeared a single time. The chain is built from TRBV30 and TRBJ1-2, with a weak D call TRBD1 (5 bases). Germline V gene sequence: CDR1 GTSNPN, CDR2 SVGIG (reference sequence). The V end lost 4 bases, the J end lost 5 bases, and 20 bases lay between the germline ends. This CDR3 is 15 amino acids long. DNA for the CDR3: TGTGCCTGGACCAACGTGCGGGGGGGAGGGTATGGCTACACCTTC. Its translation: CAWTNVRGGGYGYTF.

V and J are TRBV5-8 and TRBJ1-2; TRBD1 matches at 7 bases. After removal of 3 bases from V and 4 bases from J, the junction contained 3 bases not matched to a gene. Looked up from germline, CDR1 is SGHTS and CDR2 is YDEGEE. The CDR3 runs to 13 residues. CDR3 in amino acids: CASSSTGVYGYTF. The CDR3 DNA reads as TGTGCCAGCAGCTCTACAGGGGTCTATGGCTACACCTTC.

This chain joins TRBV6-1 and TRBJ1-5; D gene unclear. Germline CDR1 is MNHNS and CDR2 is SASEGT. Trimming took off 1 base at V and 4 bases at J, with 11 bases between the two ends. The CDR3 is made up of 15 amino acids. The CDR3 here is CASSEGTALNQPQHF. CDR3 coding DNA: TGTGCCAGCAGTGAAGGTACAGCTTTGAATCAGCCCCAGCATTTT.

V usage is TRBV2 and J usage is TRBJ2-7; a weak D match, TRBD1 (5 bases). Trimming removed 4 bases at V and 0 bases at J, with 10 bases between. Looked up from germline, CDR1 is SNHLY and CDR2 is FYNNEI. This CDR3 has 14 amino acids. In DNA, the CDR3 is TGTGCCAGCAGTGGACAGAGGAGCTCCTACGAGCAGTACTTC. This encodes CASSGQRSSYEQYF.

J is TRBJ1-6 and V is TRBV30, with D possibly being TRBD1 (5 bases). The germline CDR1 and CDR2 sequences are GTSNPN and SVGIG (reference sequence). The CDR3 extends over 12 amino acids. With 5 bases removed from V and 7 bases from J, the gap between germline ends came to 9 bases. The DNA of the CDR3 is TGTGCCTGGGACAGAGCAAATTCACCCCTCCACTTT. This encodes CAWDRANSPLHF.

This clone came up once. This chain links TRBV19 with TRBJ1-2, with TRBD1 matching over 7 bases. Trimming cost V 5 bases and J 5 bases; bases outside gene matches: 8. The CDR3 runs 14 residues. Germline V gives CDR1 LNHDA, CDR2 SQIVND (reference sequence). CDR3 DNA: TGTGCCAGTAGTCCCCAGGGGGAAGGGTATGGCTACACCTTC. Translated: CASSPQGEGYGYTF.

The genes are TRBV4-1 and TRBJ2-3, with D unclear. Trimming took off 3 bases at V and 0 bases at J, with 4 bases between the two ends. This CDR3 spans 13 amino acids. The germline V gene encodes CDR1 MGHRA and CDR2 YSYEKL. Here the CDR3 DNA reads TGCGCCAGCAGCCAGCAGAGCACAGATACGCAGTATTTT. Residues: CASSQQSTDTQYF.

This chain joins TRBV7-2 and TRBJ2-3, with D possibly TRBD1 on 6 matching bases. Trimming took off 1 base at V and 13 bases at J, with 12 bases between the two ends. The germline CDR1 and CDR2 sequences are SGHTA and FQGNSA. This CDR3 comprises 12 residues. The CDR3 loop is CASSLGLAGEYF. The CDR3 DNA reads TGTGCCAGCAGCTTAGGCCTAGCAGGGGAGTATTTT.

J is TRBJ2-7 and V is TRBV9; TRBD1 agrees at 8 bases. This CDR3 has 17 residues. Unmatched junction bases numbered 14, after V lost 0 bases and J lost 6 bases. The germline V gene has CDR1 SGDLS and CDR2 YYNGEE. The CDR3 nucleotides are TGTGCCAGCAGCGTAGGTTTACGGTTGGACAGGGAGAGCGAGCAGTACTTC. Encoded protein: CASSVGLRLDRESEQYF. Drawing the rest from reference TRBV9 and TRBJ2-7, the complete variable domain is DSGVTQTPKHLITATGQRVTLRCSPRSGDLSVYWYQQSLDQGLQFLIQYYNGEERAKGNILERFSAQQFPDLHSELNLSSLELGDSALYFCASSVGLRLDRESEQYFGPGTRLTVT.

This clone has a single count. The rearrangement uses TRBV11-3 and TRBJ2-3, with a weak D call TRBD1 (5 bases). The CDR3 spans 15 residues. Trimming took 1 base from V and 6 from J, leaving 14 bases between them. The germline V gene encodes CDR1 SGHNT and CDR2 YENEEA. CDR3 sequence (DNA): TGTGCCAGCAGCTTAGGACAGCTTGGTGTGGATACGCAGTATTTT. Translating it yields CASSLGQLGVDTQYF.

J is TRBJ2-5 and V is TRBV11-2; D is perhaps TRBD1 (6 bases). Germline CDR1 and CDR2: SGHAT and FQNNGV. This CDR3 contains 14 residues. V lost 5 bases and J 5 bases, leaving 15 bases between the germline ends. In DNA form, the CDR3 reads TGTGCCAGCAGCCAAGCCCACAGGGTGGAGACCCAGTACTTC. Amino acid sequence: CASSQAHRVETQYF.

The V gene is TRBV7-9, the J gene TRBJ1-1, with D possibly being TRBD1 (5 bases). Trimming pared 5 bases from V and 1 base from J, leaving 17 bases between. Germline CDR1 SEHNR, CDR2 FQNEAQ (reference sequence). This CDR3 contains 16 residues. CDR3 amino acids: CASSPRAGVTNTEAFF. CDR3 DNA: TGTGCCAGCAGCCCCCGCGCGGGGGTGACGAACACTGAAGCTTTCTTT.

The V gene is TRBV5-4, the J gene TRBJ2-7; 8 bases are shared with TRBD2. This CDR3 contains 16 residues. Germline CDR1 is SGHNT and CDR2 is YYREEE (reference sequence). V shed 3 bases and J 3 bases; nucleotides not matched to a gene: 11. CDR3 in DNA: TGTGCCAGCAGCTCAACCGGACGGGAGGGGCACTACGAGCAGTACTTC. It codes for CASSSTGREGHYEQYF.

CDR3 sequence reads: CASSTKPGTEAFF. For the CDR3, the DNA is TGTGCCAGCAGCACTAAACCCGGGACTGAAGCTTTCTTT. The V call is TRBV7-2, the J call TRBJ1-1; the D is unclear. The V gene lost 5 bases and the J gene lost 5 bases, with 12 bases spanning the gap. Germline assignment: CDR1 SGHTA and CDR2 FQGNSA. The CDR3 spans 13 residues.

The chain links TRBV6-5 to TRBJ2-3; the match to TRBD2 covers 7 bases. This CDR3 is built from 16 residues. V trimming: 0 bases; J trimming: 0 bases; junction bases outside the gene matches: 3. Germline loops: CDR1 MNHEY, CDR2 SVGAGI. This CDR3 is CASSYSGGTSTDTQYF. In DNA form, the CDR3 reads TGTGCCAGCAGTTACTCGGGGGGGACTAGCACAGATACGCAGTATTTT.

J is TRBJ2-3 and V is TRBV7-2; 7 bases are shared with TRBD1. The CDR3 spans 15 residues. V shed 3 bases and J 0 bases; nucleotides not matched to a gene: 3. Germline values: CDR1 SGHTA, CDR2 FQGNSA. The CDR3 loop is CASSLTGQSTDTQYF. The CDR3 nucleotides are TGTGCCAGCAGCTTGACAGGGCAGAGCACAGATACGCAGTATTTT.

The chain uses TRBV23-1 and TRBJ1-2; 10 bases are shared with TRBD1. TRBV23-1 has ORF status, its function being uncertain. After removal of 0 bases from V and 4 bases from J, the junction contained 8 bases not matched to a gene. This CDR3 is 17 amino acids long. DNA for the CDR3: TGCGCCAGCAGTCAATCGACAGGGGGCGGCTTAGGCTATGGCTACACCTTC. This gives the protein CASSQSTGGGLGYGYTF.

On this clone itself: Its ends do not fully match the called genes, so a read error is possible. The chain has TRBV7-7 and TRBJ2-5; TRBD2 matches at 14 bases. The length of the CDR3 is 16 residues. From germline, CDR1 is SSHAT and CDR2 FNYEAQ (reference sequence). The CDR3 nucleotides are TGTGCTAGCAGCTCGAGACTAGCGGGGGGGCGAGAGACCCAGTACTTC. Translated: CASSSRLAGGRETQYF.

The CDR3 spells CASSIASGTGMGNIQYF. The CDR3 bases are TGTGCCAGTAGTATAGCGAGTGGGACAGGCATGGGGAACATTCAGTACTTC. The rearrangement links TRBV19 to TRBJ2-4; 8 positions agree with TRBD1. The germline V gene has CDR1 LNHDA and CDR2 SQIVND (reference sequence). V lost 1 base to trimming and J lost 7 bases; unmatched junction nucleotides: 12. The CDR3 extends over 17 amino acids.

The gene calls are TRBV6-5 and TRBJ1-2; possible D gene TRBD1, 6 bases. V was shortened by 3 bases and J by 8 bases, with 10 bases between the two germline ends. This CDR3 comprises 12 residues. The V gene's germline CDR1 is MNHEY and CDR2 SVGAGI. CDR3: CASSYWGRGYTF. CDR3 coding DNA: TGTGCCAGCAGTTATTGGGGGCGAGGCTACACCTTC.